Listed here are 19 T cell receptor beta chains from one sample, sequenced in a study of radiotherapy plus CTLA-4 blockade in lung cancer. The repertoire was sequenced with immunoSEQ multiplex PCR; TCRdb's copy has only in-frame clones and lacks some. Of roughly 76,000 clones detected, approximately 73% appear once; the ten largest clones hold roughly 9.8%. The source material was peripheral blood, sampled from a patient treated with radiotherapy plus ipilimumab. These receptor sequences come from a human donor with non-small cell lung cancer whose response to radiotherapy plus ipilimumab could not be evaluated.

The rearrangement joins TRBV28 to TRBJ1-6, with 7 bases that match TRBD1. The CDR3 spans 16 residues. Germline-derived CDR1 and CDR2 are MDHEN and SYDVKM. V gave up 5 bases and J gave up 6 bases; unmatched junction bases: 10. The CDR3 sequence: CASSPPGGTANSPLHF. CDR3 nucleotide sequence: TGTGCCAGCAGTCCGCCGGGCGGGACAGCTAATTCACCCCTCCACTTT.

V and J are TRBV9 and TRBJ2-3; D possibly corresponds to TRBD2 (6 bases). The CDR3 runs to 15 residues. V lost 0 bases and J 0 bases, leaving 8 bases between the germline ends. The germline V gene encodes CDR1 SGDLS and CDR2 YYNGEE. Here the CDR3 reads CASSVAGVSTDTQYF. The CDR3 bases are TGTGCCAGCAGCGTAGCGGGAGTTAGCACAGATACGCAGTATTTT.

This clone was seen a few times. The chain has TRBV7-2 and TRBJ2-7; TRBD1 aligns across 7 bases. The junction had 6 bases not matched to a gene; V was cut back by 2 bases and J by 5 bases. This CDR3 has 14 amino acids. From germline, CDR1 is SGHTA and CDR2 FQGNSA. CDR3 in DNA: TGTGCCAGCAGCTTAAGGCAGGGGGTGCACGAGCAGTACTTC. Its translation is CASSLRQGVHEQYF.

V and J are TRBV6-5 and TRBJ1-1; 8 bases line up with TRBD1. Germline CDR1 MNHEY, CDR2 SVGAGI. The ends lost 5 bases at V and 7 bases at J; junction bases unmatched: 9. The CDR3 contains 14 residues. This chain's CDR3 is CASSVLTGDDEAFF. The CDR3 DNA sequence: TGTGCCAGCAGTGTTCTGACAGGGGACGATGAAGCTTTCTTT.

The J gene is TRBJ1-1, the V gene TRBV5-4; D gene uncertain. Germline CDR1 SGHNT, CDR2 YYREEE (reference sequence). This CDR3 has 14 amino acids. Deletions cut 6 bases from V and 0 bases from J, with 12 bases between. The CDR3, as DNA: TGTGCCAGCACCGTAGCACGGATGAACACTGAAGCTTTCTTT. Encoded protein: CASTVARMNTEAFF.

The rearrangement uses TRBV18 and TRBJ1-1; D perhaps matches TRBD1 (6 bases). CDR1 and CDR2 from the germline V gene are KGHSH and LQKENI. V shed 3 bases and J shed 5 bases, with 16 bases lying between them. This CDR3 contains 15 residues. The DNA for the CDR3 is TGTGCCAGCTCACCTTTTCCGGACAGAGATACTGAAGCTTTCTTT. Protein product: CASSPFPDRDTEAFF.

By share, this clone ranks as medium-sized. This chain uses TRBV4-1 with TRBJ1-3; D is ambiguous. V was clipped by 2 bases and J by 7 bases, with 15 bases between them. This CDR3 spans 15 amino acids. The germline V gene has CDR1 MGHRA and CDR2 YSYEKL. CDR3 DNA sequence: TGCGCCAGCAGCCAAATAAACCTAAGGAGGAACACCATATATTTT. Amino acids: CASSQINLRRNTIYF.

J is TRBJ2-4 and V is TRBV28, with TRBD1 matching over 9 bases. V shed 4 bases and J 8 bases; nucleotides not matched to a gene: 12. Germline lookup yields CDR1 MDHEN and CDR2 SYDVKM. The CDR3 totals 16 residues. CDR3 bases: TGTGCCAGCAGTTCCCCTACCGGGACAGGGTTTCACATTCAGTACTTC. Amino acids: CASSSPTGTGFHIQYF. The whole variable domain, remainder taken from reference TRBV28 and TRBJ2-4, is DVKVTQSSRYLVKRTGEKVFLECVQDMDHENMFWYRQDPGLGLRLIYFSYDVKMKEKGDIPEGYSVSREKKERFSLILESASTNQTSMYLCASSSPTGTGFHIQYFGAGTRLSVL.

This clone was seen only once. The V and J genes are TRBV5-1 and TRBJ2-7; TRBD2 matches 9 bases. The germline V gene encodes CDR1 SGHRS and CDR2 YFSETQ. With 3 bases clipped from V and 0 bases from J, the junction kept 13 bases outside the gene matches. The CDR3 sequence is 18 residues long. This chain's CDR3 is CASSSGILAGTSSYEQYF. DNA of the CDR3: TGCGCCAGCAGCTCCGGTATCCTAGCGGGAACAAGCTCCTACGAGCAGTACTTC.

The chain employs TRBV6-1 and TRBJ1-1, with D unresolved. V was pared by 6 bases and J by 5 bases, with 19 bases between. Per the germline V gene, CDR1 is MNHNS and CDR2 is SASEGT. The CDR3 loop spans 15 amino acids. CDR3 bases: TGTGCCAGCAGCCTTCATTCGGGTCCGAAAACTGAAGCTTTCTTT. It specifies CASSLHSGPKTEAFF.

This chain joins TRBV27 and TRBJ2-7; perhaps TRBD2 as D (5 bases). Per the germline V gene, CDR1 is MNHEY and CDR2 is SMNVEV (reference sequence). Trimming left V 0 bases short and J 2 bases short, with 8 bases between. This CDR3 comprises 14 residues. CDR3 coding DNA: TGTGCCAGCAGTTTATCCGGGGTTACCTACGAGCAGTACTTC. Translated: CASSLSGVTYEQYF.

V is TRBV7-8 and J is TRBJ1-6, with D perhaps TRBD1 (6 bases). This CDR3 comprises 17 residues. V shed 0 bases and J shed 0 bases, with 9 bases lying between them. CDR1 is SGHVS, CDR2 FQNEAQ, per germline. CDR3 nucleotide sequence: TGTGCCAGCAGCTTAGCGATCAGGGGCTCCTATAATTCACCCCTCCACTTT. This gives the protein CASSLAIRGSYNSPLHF.

In this sample, this clone turned up once. The gene calls are TRBV11-2 and TRBJ2-3, with 12 bases aligning to TRBD2. CDR3 size: 16 residues. Germline V gene lookup returns CDR1 SGHAT and CDR2 FQNNGV. V lost 5 bases, J lost 5 bases, and 8 bases stayed unmatched. The CDR3 DNA follows: TGTGCCAGCAGCACATGGACTAGCGGGGTTGAAGATACGCAGTATTTT. This gives the protein CASSTWTSGVEDTQYF. Looking up the rest from reference TRBV11-2 and TRBJ2-3 gives the full variable domain: EAGVAQSPRYKIIEKRQSVAFWCNPISGHATLYWYQQILGQGPKLLIQFQNNGVVDDSQLPKDRFSAERLKGVDSTLKIQPAKLEDSAVYLCASSTWTSGVEDTQYFGPGTRLTVL.

This clone is a singleton in its sample. This chain connects TRBV19 to TRBJ2-4; perhaps TRBD1 as D (5 bases). V lost 1 base and J lost 7, with 11 bases in between. CDR1 and CDR2 (germline): LNHDA, SQIVND (reference sequence). The CDR3 spans 14 residues. The CDR3 is CASSIGQGFNIQYF. CDR3 nucleotide sequence: TGTGCCAGTAGTATAGGTCAGGGTTTTAACATTCAGTACTTC.

The V and J genes are TRBV5-1 and TRBJ2-3, with TRBD2 as a possible D gene (6 bases). The CDR3 runs 15 residues. V shed 5 bases and J shed 5 bases, with 18 bases lying between them. Germline V CDR1 and CDR2: SGHRS, YFSETQ. The chain's CDR3 is CASRRDSVFRDTQYF. In DNA form, the CDR3 reads TGCGCCAGCAGGCGGGACTCCGTTTTTCGAGATACGCAGTATTTT.

The chain links TRBV7-2 to TRBJ2-2, with 7 bases fitting TRBD2. In germline, CDR1 is SGHTA, CDR2 FQGNSA. Losses at the gene ends were 10 bases for V and 8 bases for J; bases not matched to a gene: 10. CDR3 length: 13 residues. The CDR3 region has the DNA TGTGCCAATCGGAGGGCGGGAGCAGGGGAGCTGTTTTTT. Residues: CANRRAGAGELFF.

The CDR3 loop reads CASSRETGNRGYTF. In DNA, the CDR3 is TGTGCCAGCAGCCGAGAAACAGGGAATCGGGGCTACACCTTC. The chain carries TRBV9 and TRBJ1-2; the D gene is possibly TRBD1 (6 bases). Germline values: CDR1 SGDLS, CDR2 YYNGEE. Trimming cost V 4 bases and J 8 bases, with 18 bases left between them. This CDR3 is built from 14 residues. Based on the CDR3 plus reference TRBV9 and TRBJ1-2, the full variable domain is DSGVTQTPKHLITATGQRVTLRCSPRSGDLSVYWYQQSLDQGLQFLIQYYNGEERAKGNILERFSAQQFPDLHSELNLSSLELGDSALYFCASSRETGNRGYTFGSGTRLTVV.

CDR3 in amino acids: CASSRQGADNQPQHF. Here the CDR3 DNA reads TGTGCCAGCAGCCGACAGGGGGCGGACAATCAGCCCCAGCATTTT. V is TRBV6-6 and J is TRBJ1-5, with 10 bases identical to TRBD1. Germline-derived CDR1 and CDR2 are MNHNY and SVGAGI (reference sequence). CDR3 size: 15 residues. The V and J ends lost 6 bases and 3 bases, in that order; junction bases with no gene match: 5.

V usage is TRBV4-1 and J usage is TRBJ2-1, with 9 bases matching TRBD2. After removal of 3 bases from V and 7 bases from J, the junction contained 10 bases not matched to a gene. The length of the CDR3 is 16 residues. Germline CDR1 and CDR2: MGHRA and YSYEKL. CDR3 in amino acids: CASSQGLAGSGNEQFF. The DNA for the CDR3 is TGCGCCAGCAGCCAGGGCCTAGCGGGATCTGGAAATGAGCAGTTCTTC.